The rows below give T cell receptor beta chains drawn from one sample of a study of blood T cell repertoires in COVID-19. Here immunoSEQ multiplex PCR was the method, and the copy in TCRdb shows in-frame clones only, minus some. The sample lists approximately 85,000 clones; 70% to 90% were seen once. Material: peripheral blood. The receptors shown here come from a human donor in a cohort sampled during active COVID-19. Both conserved end residues are part of each CDR3. The order of the fields is V gene, D gene, clone size, J gene, CDR3 DNA, CDR3 protein. The D gene is left open where the match is weak. Clone size is given for some rows only: seen once, a few or many times, or a class if the clone is expanded.

v_call: TRBV24-1; d_call: TRBD1; clone_size: once; j_call: TRBJ2-2; cdr3_nt: TGTGCCACCAGTGACCCCGGACAGGGCAACGGGGAGCTGTTTTTT; cdr3_aa: CATSDPGQGNGELFF
v_call: TRBV15; d_call: .; clone_size: .; j_call: TRBJ2-5; cdr3_nt: TGTGCCACCAGCAGAGGGGCGGGTCAAGAGACCCAGTACTTC; cdr3_aa: CATSRGAGQETQYF
v_call: TRBV12-3/TRBV12-4; d_call: TRBD1; clone_size: .; j_call: TRBJ1-6; cdr3_nt: TGTGCCAGCAGGGCAGGGGGCGATTCACCCCTCCACTTT; cdr3_aa: CASRAGGDSPLHF
v_call: TRBV19; d_call: .; clone_size: .; j_call: TRBJ2-5; cdr3_nt: TGTGCCAGTTCCCCCCCGGGACGTCTCAGGGGGGCCCAGTACTTC; cdr3_aa: CASSPPGRLRGAQYF
v_call: TRBV7-9; d_call: .; clone_size: .; j_call: TRBJ1-1; cdr3_nt: TGTGCCAGCAGCTTCTCGACAGCAAACACTGAAGCTTTCTTT; cdr3_aa: CASSFSTANTEAFF
v_call: TRBV28; d_call: TRBD2; clone_size: .; j_call: TRBJ2-3; cdr3_nt: TGTGCCAGCAGCTACCTCTGGACTAGCGGGGGGGGAACAGATACGCAGTATTTT; cdr3_aa: CASSYLWTSGGGTDTQYF
v_call: TRBV6-5; d_call: TRBD1; clone_size: .; j_call: TRBJ2-7; cdr3_nt: TGTGCCAGCACCTGGGACAGGGGAGCCTACGAGCAGTACTTC; cdr3_aa: CASTWDRGAYEQYF
v_call: TRBV5-1; d_call: TRBD2; clone_size: .; j_call: TRBJ2-2; cdr3_nt: TGCGCCAGCAGCGCGGTCGCGGGGGCGAACACCGGGGAGCTGTTTTTT; cdr3_aa: CASSAVAGANTGELFF
v_call: TRBV3-1/TRBV3-2; d_call: TRBD1; clone_size: .; j_call: TRBJ2-7; cdr3_nt: TGTGCCAGCAGCCAAGGACAGGGGGTCTACGAGCAGTACTTC; cdr3_aa: CASSQGQGVYEQYF
v_call: TRBV6-2/TRBV6-3; d_call: .; clone_size: .; j_call: TRBJ1-5; cdr3_nt: TGTGCCAGCAGTTACATCTCCAGGGATCAGCCCCAGCATTTT; cdr3_aa: CASSYISRDQPQHF
v_call: TRBV28; d_call: .; clone_size: .; j_call: TRBJ1-1; cdr3_nt: TGTGCCAGCAACCGACAGAATCTCGCTGAAGCTTTCTTT; cdr3_aa: CASNRQNLAEAFF
v_call: TRBV3-1/TRBV3-2; d_call: .; clone_size: .; j_call: TRBJ1-2; cdr3_nt: TGTGCCAGCAGCCAAGTCTTGGCCTATGGCTACACCTTC; cdr3_aa: CASSQVLAYGYTF
v_call: TRBV19; d_call: .; clone_size: .; j_call: TRBJ2-5; cdr3_nt: TGTGCCAGTAGTACCTCACAGGGACGGGAGACCCAGTACTTC; cdr3_aa: CASSTSQGRETQYF
v_call: TRBV18; d_call: TRBD1; clone_size: .; j_call: TRBJ1-4; cdr3_nt: TGTGCCAGCTCACCACAGGGACAGGGAGCTGAAAAACTGTTTTTT; cdr3_aa: CASSPQGQGAEKLFF
v_call: TRBV6-2/TRBV6-3; d_call: .; clone_size: .; j_call: TRBJ2-7; cdr3_nt: TGTGCCAGCAGTTATGGTCGGGGGTTTTGGCAGATCTCCTACGAGCAGTACTTC; cdr3_aa: CASSYGRGFWQISYEQYF
v_call: TRBV9; d_call: .; clone_size: few; j_call: TRBJ1-1; cdr3_nt: TGTGCCAGCAGCGTTTTCCAGGGAGAAGCTTTCTTT; cdr3_aa: CASSVFQGEAFF
v_call: TRBV11-2; d_call: .; clone_size: .; j_call: TRBJ2-3; cdr3_nt: TGTGCCAGCAGCTTAGCCCCCGGTAGCACAGATACGCAGTATTTT; cdr3_aa: CASSLAPGSTDTQYF
v_call: TRBV25-1; d_call: .; clone_size: .; j_call: TRBJ1-2; cdr3_nt: TGTGCCAGCAGTGAATACGAGGAACCTAACTATGGCTACACCTTC; cdr3_aa: CASSEYEEPNYGYTF
v_call: TRBV7-3; d_call: TRBD1; clone_size: .; j_call: TRBJ1-1; cdr3_nt: TGTGCCAGCAGCTCCACAGGGGGTGGTACTGAAGCTTTCTTT; cdr3_aa: CASSSTGGGTEAFF
v_call: TRBV10-3; d_call: .; clone_size: .; j_call: TRBJ2-4; cdr3_nt: TGTGCCATCAGTGAGTCCTGGGACTTAGCCAAAAACATTCAGTACTTC; cdr3_aa: CAISESWDLAKNIQYF
v_call: TRBV6-5; d_call: .; clone_size: .; j_call: TRBJ2-1; cdr3_nt: TGTGCCATCGCGATGAATGAGCAGTTCTTC; cdr3_aa: CAIAMNEQFF
v_call: TRBV19; d_call: TRBD1; clone_size: .; j_call: TRBJ1-2; cdr3_nt: TGTGCCAGTTCGGACAGGGAGAACTATGGCTACACCTTC; cdr3_aa: CASSDRENYGYTF
v_call: TRBV7-9; d_call: .; clone_size: once; j_call: TRBJ1-2; cdr3_nt: TGTGCCAGCAGCCCCACACAGGGCAACTATGGCTACACCTTC; cdr3_aa: CASSPTQGNYGYTF
v_call: TRBV5-8; d_call: .; clone_size: .; j_call: TRBJ1-2; cdr3_nt: TGTGCCAGCAGCTTTTACAGGGTGGCGGGCTACACCTTC; cdr3_aa: CASSFYRVAGYTF
v_call: TRBV7-3; d_call: TRBD1; clone_size: .; j_call: TRBJ1-1; cdr3_nt: TGTGCCAGCAGCCCCACAGGGGCGGGGTACACTGAAGCTTTCTTT; cdr3_aa: CASSPTGAGYTEAFF
v_call: TRBV7-9; d_call: TRBD1; clone_size: .; j_call: TRBJ1-3; cdr3_nt: TGTGCCAGCAGCACGACAAAACAGTTGTCCCGAACAGGGGCCTCCTCTGGAAACACCATATATTTT; cdr3_aa: CASSTTKQLSRTGASSGNTIYF
v_call: TRBV5-6; d_call: .; clone_size: .; j_call: TRBJ2-4; cdr3_nt: TGTGCCAGCAGCTTCGGACAGCAAGGGGCCAAAAACATTCAGTACTTC; cdr3_aa: CASSFGQQGAKNIQYF